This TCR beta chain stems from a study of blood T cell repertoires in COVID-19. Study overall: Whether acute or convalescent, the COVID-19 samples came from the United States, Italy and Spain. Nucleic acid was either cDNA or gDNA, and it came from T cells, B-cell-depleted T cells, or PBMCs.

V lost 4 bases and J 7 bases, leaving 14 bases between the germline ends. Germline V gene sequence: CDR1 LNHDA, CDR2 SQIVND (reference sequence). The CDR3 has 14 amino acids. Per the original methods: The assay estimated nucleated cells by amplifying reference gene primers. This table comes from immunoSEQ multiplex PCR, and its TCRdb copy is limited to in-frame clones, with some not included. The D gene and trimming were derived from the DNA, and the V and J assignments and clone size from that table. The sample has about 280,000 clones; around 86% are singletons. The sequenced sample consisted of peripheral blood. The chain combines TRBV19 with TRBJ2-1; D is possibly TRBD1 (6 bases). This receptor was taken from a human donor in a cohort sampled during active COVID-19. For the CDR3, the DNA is TGTGCCAGTAGTAGTCTGGACAGTAGGAATGAGCAGTTCTTC. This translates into CASSSLDSRNEQFF. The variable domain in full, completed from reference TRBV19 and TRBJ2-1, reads DGGITQSPKYLFRKEGQNVTLSCEQNLNHDAMYWYRQDPGQGLRLIYYSQIVNDFQKGDIAEGYSVSREKKESFPLTVTSAQKNPTAFYLCASSSLDSRNEQFFGPGTRLTVL.